The present entry profiles one T cell receptor (beta chain) with its context. Its target is not known. Trimming pared 4 bases from V and 8 bases from J, leaving 15 bases between. CDR1 and CDR2 (germline): LNHDA, SQIVND (reference sequence). The CDR3 totals 14 residues. TCRdb analysed the 5' RACE reads with MiXCR anew, one entry per CDR3 protein. The table shows approximately 210,000 distinct CDR3 sequences, with approximately 9% occurring only once. This sample was included in a study of identical twins. Study outcomes and limitations: Surplus twin overlap in beta out-of-frame sequences was less pronounced.

The material sequenced was memory (CD45RO+) T cells sorted from blood. The chain has TRBV19 and TRBJ2-1; D may be TRBD2 (5 bases). This TCR derives from a woman aged 18 to 35 in good health. CDR3 loop: CASSTSGVGDEQFF. The CDR3, as DNA: TGTGCCAGTAGTACTTCCGGGGTCGGCGATGAGCAGTTCTTC.